This paragraph reports one TCR beta chain. This clonotype was counted at least ten times. The target of this receptor is not known. No base-level quality is on record; no much larger clone is a single base apart. Ficoll-Paque density gradient centrifugation was used to isolate PBMCs. Trimmed from V: 1 base; trimmed from J: 4 bases; junction bases lacking a gene match: 12. Looking up the germline V gene yields CDR1 SGHTA and CDR2 FQGNSA. There are 18 amino acids in the CDR3, from cysteine to phenylalanine inclusive. The CDR3 DNA has 54 bases and is translated from base 1. These data belong to a study of T-cell memory formation after mild COVID-19 (dated by TCRdb to the early 2020s). Study-level background: TCR sequence clusters from the two donors were found to be largely donor specific. Longitudinal TCRalpha and TCRbeta repertoire sequencing tracked T-cell clones expanding and contracting after mild COVID-19 in two donors. The cohort comprised two young, previously healthy adult volunteers, one female and one male. What the research found in general, with its limitations: The second-wave clones that peaked on day 37 were not confirmed to be SARS-CoV-2 specific. Clones contracting from day 15 to 85 had balanced CD4/CD8 phenotypes, while a second wave expanding from day 15 to 37 was biased towards CD4+. Some responding clones were detected in pre-infection memory, which suggested that pre-existing cross-reactive memory T cells had joined the SARS-CoV-2 response. The study included only two mild cases, and larger cohorts that include severe cases with pre-infection samples were judged to be necessary. Contracting CD4+ clones were found mainly in CM and EM memory subsets, while CD8+ clones were enriched in EMRA.

The run used an Illumina NovaSeq 6000. Using 5'RACE with constant-segment primers, TCRalpha and TCRbeta cDNA libraries were constructed, with sample barcodes and unique molecular identifiers added in the process. Trizol reagent was used to extract RNA from every sample. Library amplification was performed in two PCR steps, and a second sample barcode and Illumina TruSeq adapters were introduced in the second step. Sequencing of the libraries was done on an Illumina NovaSeq, producing 2 x 150 bp paired-end reads. Regarding the original processing steps: The reads were demultiplexed and collapsed into UMI-guided consensus sequences using migec v1.2.7. Using mixcr v2.1.11, UMI consensuses were aligned to TRA and TRB V and J templates and then assembled into clonotypes. A clonotype was counted as expanded or contracted only if both edgeR and NoisET called the change significant, with noise models trained on biological replicates. For edgeR calls, a false discovery rate-adjusted p below 0.01 and a log2 fold-change threshold of 1 were applied. PCA with hierarchical clustering of max-normalized trajectories of the 1000 most abundant clonotypes was used as exploratory dynamics analysis. Separately sequenced CD4+ and CD8+ repertoires were used to assign a CD4 or CD8 phenotype to each responding clone. The public sequencing data were trimmed at Q25 with fastp and processed into clonotypes with MiXCR by TCRdb, which kept only in-frame beta chains. Under each unique CDR3 protein, matching rows form one entry showing the most common genes and DNA. None of the V and J calls come from the authors' own analysis; TCRdb made them. For this sample the table gives more than 100,000 distinct CDR3 sequences, of which about 5.9% were detected only once. Clones ranked in the top ten supply approximately 2.3% of the sample.

The chain is encoded by TRBV7-2 joined to TRBJ2-5; TRBD2 matches 10 bases in the middle. The TCR sequence derives from an adult woman who had mild COVID-19 (a few samples of this study predate the infection). The sample titles of this study are shuffled in the database, so cell type and time point are left out; the donor was told from shared clones. Input material: PBMCs or a T cell subset sorted from them (not recorded which). This receptor has the CDR3 CASSLDSGRNLGRETQYF. The nucleotide sequence is TGTGCCAGCAGCTTAGATAGCGGGAGGAACCTCGGGCGAGAGACCCAGTACTTC. Full variable domain (CDR3 extended with the reference TRBV7-2 and TRBJ2-5 proteins): GAGVSQSPSNKVTEKGKDVELRCDPISGHTALYWYRQSLGQGLEFLIYFQGNSAPDKSGLPSDRFSAERTGGSVSTLTIQRTQQEDSAVYLCASSLDSGRNLGRETQYFGPGTRLLVL.